Listed below are T cell receptor beta chains from one sample, sequenced in a study of CD8 T cells in ankylosing spondylitis. TCRdb passed the 5' RACE reads through MiXCR, listing each CDR3 protein once. The table has roughly 700,000 distinct CDR3 sequences, around 20% seen once. The sample taken for sequencing was blood, either unsorted or a sorted T cell fraction (not recorded which). Receptors were obtained from a male donor with ankylosing spondylitis. CDR3s include the opening cysteine and the closing phenylalanine or tryptophan. A D gene is named only where the DNA matches it firmly. Clone size is given for some rows only: seen once, a few or many times, or a class if the clone is expanded.

>TRBJ2-1|many|12|NA|TRBV12-3/TRBV12-4
TGTGCCAGCAGCCAGAAACCCAGTGAGCAGTTCTTC
CASSQKPSEQFF
>TRBJ2-7|few|12|NA|TRBV4-2
TGTGCCAGCAGCCAAGACTATTACGAGCAGTACTTC
CASSQDYYEQYF
>TRBJ2-2|few|18|NA|TRBV11-2
TGTGCCAGCAGCTTAAGGTCCCCGTCTATTGGGAACACCGGGGAGCTGTTTTTT
CASSLRSPSIGNTGELFF
>TRBJ2-1|few|15|NA|TRBV6-1
TGTGCCAGCATCCCGGACGGTAGCTCCTACAATGAGCAGTTCTTC
CASIPDGSSYNEQFF
>TRBJ2-2|few|16|NA|TRBV20-1
TGCAGTGCTAGAGCTCGAAGAGAAACGAACACCGGGGAGCTGTTTTTT
CSARARRETNTGELFF
>TRBJ2-7|few|15|TRBD2|TRBV11-2
TGTGCCAGCAGTCGGGACTACCACCCGTACTACGAGCAGTACTTC
CASSRDYHPYYEQYF
>TRBJ2-7|many|14|NA|TRBV2
TGTGCCAGCAGTGGACAGGCAAACTCCTACGAGCAGTACTTC
CASSGQANSYEQYF
>TRBJ2-7|few|15|NA|TRBV9
TGTGCCAGCAGCGAGGGGCCGTCGGGGTCCTACGAGCAGTACTTC
CASSEGPSGSYEQYF
>TRBJ2-7|NA|15|NA|TRBV29-1
TGCAGCGTTGACGGGTCGGCAGGTCAGGGCCTCGGGCAGTACTTC
CSVDGSAGQGLGQYF
>TRBJ2-3|few|16|TRBD2|TRBV29-1
TGCAGCGTTGAAGATTGGACTAGCGGTACCCCAGATACGCAGTATTTT
CSVEDWTSGTPDTQYF
>TRBJ1-1|NA|14|NA|TRBV10-2
TGCGCCAGCACCCCGTTACAGGAAAACTATAAGGCTTTCTTT
CASTPLQENYKAFF
>TRBJ2-3|NA|12|NA|TRBV20-1
TGCAGTGCTAGAGATCCATTAGATACGCAGTATTTT
CSARDPLDTQYF
>TRBJ1-1|few|14|NA|TRBV7-9
TGTGCCAGCAGCTTATTTTGGGCAGGGACTGAAGCTTTCTTT
CASSLFWAGTEAFF
>TRBJ2-3|NA|13|NA|TRBV25-1
TGTGCCAGCAGTGAAGTGGCCCCGGATACGCAGTATTTT
CASSEVAPDTQYF
>TRBJ1-1|NA|15|TRBD1|TRBV7-3
TGTGCCAGCAGCTTTACCGGACAGGGGGCCACTGAAGCTTTCTTT
CASSFTGQGATEAFF
>TRBJ2-5|NA|15|TRBD1|TRBV5-1
TGCGCCAGCAGCCCCTGGACAGGGGGGAACGAGACCCAGTACTTC
CASSPWTGGNETQYF
>TRBJ2-7|NA|15|TRBD1|TRBV7-8
TGTGCCAGCAGCACCTCCGGGACAGGGTACTACGAGCAGTACTTC
CASSTSGTGYYEQYF
>TRBJ2-1|NA|13|NA|TRBV20-1
TGCAGTGTTCCGGACCAGCCTGGGGATGAGCAGTTCTTC
CSVPDQPGDEQFF
>TRBJ2-2|NA|15|NA|TRBV19
TGTGCCAGTAGTATTTATTGGACGAACACCGGGGAGCTGTTTTTT
CASSIYWTNTGELFF
>TRBJ2-1|NA|11|NA|TRBV29-1
TGCAGTGGCAGAGGCCAAGGTGAGCAGTTCTTC
CSGRGQGEQFF
>TRBJ2-7|few|14|NA|TRBV20-1
TGCAGTGCTAGAGGAGGGGGGGACACCTACGAGCAGTACTTC
CSARGGGDTYEQYF
>TRBJ2-2|NA|15|NA|TRBV24-1
TGTGCCACCTCCGTCGACGGATCGAACACCGGGGAGCTGTTTTTT
CATSVDGSNTGELFF
>TRBJ2-1|NA|15|TRBD2|TRBV4-3
TGCGCCAGCAGCCAAGATAAGGGACTAGTCCGCGAGCAGTTCTTC
CASSQDKGLVREQFF
>TRBJ1-4|NA|16|TRBD1|TRBV20-1
TGCAGTGCTAGAGACGGACAGGGGGCAACTAATGAAAAACTGTTTTTT
CSARDGQGATNEKLFF
>TRBJ2-7|NA|12|TRBD1|TRBV5-6
TGTGCCAGTCCGGGACAGGGATTCGAGCAGTACTTC
CASPGQGFEQYF
>TRBJ2-5|NA|13|TRBD2|TRBV6-6
TGTGCCAGCAGTCCTAGCGGGGGAGAGACCCAGTACTTC
CASSPSGGETQYF
>TRBJ2-1|NA|16|TRBD2|TRBV7-3
TGTGCCAGCAGCTTACAGCCTAGCGGGGGGGGCGATGAGCAGTTCTTC
CASSLQPSGGGDEQFF
>TRBJ2-1|NA|16|NA|TRBV7-8
TGTGCCAGCAGCACCCGAGACGGACGCTCCTACAATGAGCAGTTCTTC
CASSTRDGRSYNEQFF
>TRBJ2-1|NA|13|TRBD2|TRBV5-1
TGCGCCAGCAGCTGGGCCGGGGGGACTGAGCAGTTCTTC
CASSWAGGTEQFF
>TRBJ2-1|many|13|NA|TRBV12-3/TRBV12-4
TGTGCCAGCAGTCCAACAGAATTCGATGAGCAGTTCTTC
CASSPTEFDEQFF
>TRBJ2-3|few|17|TRBD1|TRBV29-1
TGCAGCGTTGAGGGGTTTGAGGACAGGGAAGGCACAGATACGCAGTATTTT
CSVEGFEDREGTDTQYF
>TRBJ1-1|few|13|TRBD1|TRBV2
TGTGCCAGCGAAGACAGGGCGAACACTGAAGCTTTCTTT
CASEDRANTEAFF
>TRBJ1-4|NA|14|NA|TRBV12-3/TRBV12-4
TGTGCCAGCAGTCCTGGACTGAGTAATGAAAAACTGTTTTTT
CASSPGLSNEKLFF
>TRBJ2-5|many|13|NA|TRBV7-7
TGTGCTAGCAGCTTAGAAGGAGCGGAGACCCAGTACTTC
CASSLEGAETQYF
>TRBJ2-1|NA|16|TRBD2|TRBV9
TGTGCCAGCAGCGTACAACTAGCGGATCTCTACAATGAGCAGTTCTTC
CASSVQLADLYNEQFF
>TRBJ2-1|NA|15|TRBD1|TRBV5-1
TGCGCCAGCAGCCTCCGACAGGGGGCCTACAATGAGCAGTTCTTC
CASSLRQGAYNEQFF
>TRBJ2-5|NA|13|TRBD2|TRBV29-1
TGCAGCGCCGTACTAGCGGGGGGTGAGACCCAGTACTTC
CSAVLAGGETQYF
>TRBJ1-2|NA|14|NA|TRBV12-3/TRBV12-4
TGTGCCAGCAGACCTGGGGCCAGACCCTATGGCTACACCTTC
CASRPGARPYGYTF
>TRBJ1-2|few|15|TRBD1|TRBV24-1
TGTGCCACCAGTGATCAGGACAGGGGGCTTCATGGCTACACCTTC
CATSDQDRGLHGYTF
>TRBJ1-2|few|13|TRBD1|TRBV18
TGTGCCAGCTCGGAGGGACAGAACAATGGCTACACCTTC
CASSEGQNNGYTF
>TRBJ2-4|few|14|NA|TRBV7-9
TGTGCCAGCAGCCACTCAGAGCGTGGAAACATTCAGTACTTC
CASSHSERGNIQYF
>TRBJ1-4|NA|15|NA|TRBV25-1
TGTGCCAGCAGTGAATCGGGGTCAACTAATGAAAAACTGTTTTTT
CASSESGSTNEKLFF
>TRBJ2-5|few|14|NA|TRBV2
TGTGCCAGCAGCACCTCCGGGACATTCAGACCCTCGTACTTC
CASSTSGTFRPSYF
>TRBJ1-2|NA|14|TRBD1|TRBV7-9
TGTGCCAGCAGCTACCGGGACAGGTTCTATGGCTACACCTTC
CASSYRDRFYGYTF
>TRBJ2-1|many|14|NA|TRBV12-3/TRBV12-4
TGTGCCAGCAGTCTCGCCACCTCGGACAATGAGCAGTTCTTC
CASSLATSDNEQFF
>TRBJ2-1|many|17|TRBD2|TRBV29-1
TGCAGCGTTCTATTACTAGCGGGAGTCAGCTCCTACAATGAGCAGTTCTTC
CSVLLLAGVSSYNEQFF